This T cell receptor (beta chain) is drawn from a study of T cell responses to AZD1222 COVID-19 vaccine. TCRdb's copy holds only in-frame clones and misses some; the assay was immunoSEQ multiplex PCR. This table has roughly 160,000 clones, about 92% appearing once. Findings and caveats of the study: Only a handful of AZD1222 recipients were seropositive at baseline. Donors in the cohort were predominantly white British and more often female, and clonal diversity was possibly underestimated.

The CDR3 is made up of 13 amino acids. Germline values: CDR1 SNHLY, CDR2 FYNNEI. Trimming shortened V by 6 bases and J by 7 bases, and 13 bases separated the two germline ends. Comments on this clone: Its antigen is still unknown.

The receptor comes from an adult in good health. The sample here was peripheral blood, taken on day 0 of AZD1222 vaccination. The chain recombines TRBV2 with TRBJ1-5; D gene unclear. CDR3 DNA sequence: TGTGCCAGCAGCACCCTAGCGGGGCAGCCCCAGCATTTT. Translation: CASSTLAGQPQHF.